A single sample gave rise to the 16 T cell receptor beta chains below, sequenced in a study of T cells in Graves' hyperthyroidism and ophthalmopathy. Researchers amplified the TCR beta CDR3 regions from RNA transcripts. The study used the HTBI primer set for a first-round RT-PCR of the TCR CDR3. TCRdb re-analysed the multiplex PCR reads in MiXCR, keeping a single row per CDR3 protein. The data contain approximately 530,000 distinct CDR3 sequences, 20% of them singletons. The sequencing input was blood. These receptor sequences come from a man between 40 and 49 years old with Graves' ophthalmopathy.

V is TRBV3-1 and J is TRBJ2-7, with a tentative D call TRBD2 (6 bases). The CDR3 has 14 amino acids. The germline V gene encodes CDR1 LGHDT and CDR2 YNNKEL (reference sequence). Trimming stripped 1 base from V and 3 bases from J, with 10 bases between. The CDR3 DNA is TGTGCCAGCAGCCAAGGGCGGGGAGTCTACGAGCAGTACTTC. Its protein product is CASSQGRGVYEQYF.

This clonotype was found a few times. The genes are TRBV11-2 and TRBJ1-2, with a weak D call TRBD1 (6 bases). Germline V gene lookup returns CDR1 SGHAT and CDR2 FQNNGV. V was cut by 3 bases and J by 8 bases, with 13 bases left in between. This CDR3 has 13 residues. The CDR3 sequence is CASSFIQGTGYTF. In DNA, the CDR3 is TGTGCCAGCAGCTTTATACAGGGTACGGGCTACACCTTC.

This clonotype was recorded a few times. As DNA, the CDR3 is TGTGCCACCGGTGCCCTCCAGCGAGATCCCTACGAGCAGTACTTC. Amino acids: CATGALQRDPYEQYF. This chain uses TRBV28 with TRBJ2-7; no clear D. V shed 10 bases and J shed 2 bases, with 21 bases lying between them. The V gene's germline CDR1 is MDHEN and CDR2 SYDVKM. This CDR3 has 15 residues.

The chain couples TRBV6-1 to TRBJ1-1, with D tentatively TRBD1 (6 bases). The CDR3 covers 11 residues. Germline V gene lookup returns CDR1 MNHNS and CDR2 SASEGT. Trimming removed 8 bases from V and 6 bases from J, with 10 bases in between. The CDR3 here is CASDRTSEAFF. The CDR3 region has the DNA TGTGCCAGCGACAGGACCTCTGAAGCTTTCTTT.

This clonotype was seen ten or more times. The chain is built from TRBV30 and TRBJ2-7, with D perhaps TRBD2 (5 bases). The germline V and J ends were trimmed by 5 bases and 3 bases, with 11 bases remaining between them. Germline CDR1 reads GTSNPN; CDR2 reads SVGIG (reference sequence). The length of the CDR3 is 12 residues. CDR3 sequence: CAWSIGGYEQYF. DNA for the CDR3: TGTGCCTGGTCAATTGGAGGCTACGAGCAGTACTTC.

The chain couples TRBV2 to TRBJ1-3; D unresolved. The length of the CDR3 is 12 residues. V was trimmed by 8 bases and J by 6 bases, leaving 11 bases between them. CDR1 and CDR2 from the germline V gene are SNHLY and FYNNEI. The CDR3: CASGILENTIYF. CDR3 nucleotide sequence: TGTGCCAGCGGGATCCTGGAAAACACCATATATTTT.

There are a few counts of this clonotype. The V call is TRBV20-1, the J call TRBJ2-1; possibly TRBD1 for D (5 bases). The CDR3 contains 15 residues. V dropped 3 bases and J dropped 4 bases, with 16 bases sitting between them. Germline V gene data show CDR1 as DFQATT and CDR2 as SNEGSKA (reference sequence). CDR3 bases: TGCAGTGCTAGCGAGGATCAGGGCGTATACAATGAGCAGTTCTTC. Amino acids: CSASEDQGVYNEQFF.

This clonotype has more than one count but fewer than ten. J is TRBJ2-3 and V is TRBV6-1, with TRBD2 matching 13 bases. V was clipped by 4 bases and J by 1 base; unmatched bases: 2. Germline assignment: CDR1 MNHNS and CDR2 SASEGT. The CDR3 runs to 16 residues. The DNA for the CDR3 is TGTGCCAGCAGTGGGGGACTAGCGGGGCGCACAGATACGCAGTATTTT. Translation: CASSGGLAGRTDTQYF.

There are a few counts of this clonotype. One end of the junction varies from germline; a read error may be responsible. This rearrangement joins TRBV5-1 to TRBJ2-2, with D tentatively TRBD2 (7 bases). Germline CDR1 and CDR2: SGHRS and YFSETQ. This CDR3 has 14 residues. CDR3 residues: CASSLAVGEGELFF. The CDR3 region has the DNA TGCGCCAGCAGCTTGGCCGTCGGGGAGGGGGAACTGTTTTTT. The whole variable domain, remainder taken from reference TRBV5-1 and TRBJ2-2, is KAGVTQTPRYLIKTRGQQVTLSCSPISGHRSVSWYQQTPGQGLQFLFEYFSETQRNKGNFPGRFSGRQFSNSRSEMNVSTLELGDSALYLCASSLAVGEGELFFGEGSRLTVL.

The gene calls are TRBV2 and TRBJ2-1; 12 nucleotides align to TRBD2. From germline, CDR1 is SNHLY and CDR2 FYNNEI. V trimming: 7 bases; J trimming: 8 bases; junction bases outside the gene matches: 9. The CDR3 totals 15 residues. Here the CDR3 reads CASTSTSGRGHEQFF. The CDR3 bases are TGTGCCAGCACTTCGACTAGCGGGAGAGGGCATGAGCAGTTCTTC.

This clonotype came up a few times. The chain has TRBV7-2 and TRBJ1-4; D is unclear. V shed 1 base and J shed 5 bases, with 11 bases lying between them. This CDR3 comprises 15 residues. Germline V gene sequence: CDR1 SGHTA, CDR2 FQGNSA. The CDR3 nucleotides are TGTGCCAGCAGCTTAGATGGACCTTTGAATGAAAAACTGTTTTTT. It codes for CASSLDGPLNEKLFF.

The chain combines TRBV20-1 with TRBJ1-2, with 7 bases lining up with TRBD1. The CDR3 length is 16 residues. Per the germline V gene, CDR1 is DFQATT and CDR2 is SNEGSKA (reference sequence). Germline trimming cut 0 bases from V and 5 bases from J; bases unmatched to any gene: 12. The CDR3 spells CSARDHRGPGGYGYTF. As DNA, the CDR3 is TGCAGTGCTAGAGATCATAGGGGGCCGGGTGGGTATGGCTACACCTTC.

There are a few counts of this clonotype. The J gene is TRBJ1-2, the V gene TRBV6-1; no clear D gene. CDR3 length equals 14 residues. The V end lost 1 base, the J end lost 4 bases, and 10 bases lay between the germline ends. Looked up from germline, CDR1 is MNHNS and CDR2 is SASEGT. The CDR3 bases are TGTGCCAGCAGTGAAGGAGTCAGGACCTATGGCTACACCTTC. Translation gives CASSEGVRTYGYTF.

This clonotype was picked up a small number of times. The chain employs TRBV20-1 and TRBJ2-5; D is ambiguous. Trimming stripped 0 bases from V and 3 bases from J, with 2 bases between. CDR1 and CDR2 (germline): DFQATT, SNEGSKA (reference sequence). CDR3 length equals 11 residues. CDR3 protein: CSAREKETQYF. In nucleotides, the CDR3 is TGCAGTGCTAGAGAAAAAGAGACCCAGTACTTC.

The count of this clonotype is one. This chain uses TRBV6-2 or TRBV6-3 with TRBJ2-7; 12 nucleotides line up with TRBD1. From germline, CDR1 is MNHEY and CDR2 SVGEGT. With 5 bases clipped from V and 7 bases from J, the junction kept 9 bases outside the gene matches. The CDR3 has 15 amino acids. The CDR3 reads CASSIRGQGAREQYF. DNA for the CDR3: TGTGCCAGCAGTATTCGGGGACAGGGGGCGAGGGAGCAGTACTTC.

The genes are TRBV20-1 and TRBJ1-5; unclear D gene. Trimming took off 6 bases at V and 5 bases at J, with 14 bases between the two ends. The CDR3 extends over 13 amino acids. Germline CDR1 reads DFQATT; CDR2 reads SNEGSKA (reference sequence). CDR3 DNA sequence: TGCAGTGCCAGGACCGGGGAAGATCAGCCCCAGCATTTT. Translating gives CSARTGEDQPQHF.